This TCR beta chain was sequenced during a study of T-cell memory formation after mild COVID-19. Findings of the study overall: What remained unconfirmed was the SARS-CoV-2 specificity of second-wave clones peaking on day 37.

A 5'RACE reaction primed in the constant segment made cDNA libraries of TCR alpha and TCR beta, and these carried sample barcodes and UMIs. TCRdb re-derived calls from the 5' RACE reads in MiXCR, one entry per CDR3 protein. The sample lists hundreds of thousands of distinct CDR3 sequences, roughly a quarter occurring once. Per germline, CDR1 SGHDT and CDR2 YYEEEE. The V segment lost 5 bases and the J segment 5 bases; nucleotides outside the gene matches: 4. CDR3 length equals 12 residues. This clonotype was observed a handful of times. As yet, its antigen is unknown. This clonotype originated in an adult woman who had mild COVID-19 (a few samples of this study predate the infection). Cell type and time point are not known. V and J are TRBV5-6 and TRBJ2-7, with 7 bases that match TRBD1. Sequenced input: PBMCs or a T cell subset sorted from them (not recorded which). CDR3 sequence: CASRGQFNEQYF. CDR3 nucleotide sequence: TGTGCCAGCAGGGGACAGTTCAACGAGCAGTACTTC.